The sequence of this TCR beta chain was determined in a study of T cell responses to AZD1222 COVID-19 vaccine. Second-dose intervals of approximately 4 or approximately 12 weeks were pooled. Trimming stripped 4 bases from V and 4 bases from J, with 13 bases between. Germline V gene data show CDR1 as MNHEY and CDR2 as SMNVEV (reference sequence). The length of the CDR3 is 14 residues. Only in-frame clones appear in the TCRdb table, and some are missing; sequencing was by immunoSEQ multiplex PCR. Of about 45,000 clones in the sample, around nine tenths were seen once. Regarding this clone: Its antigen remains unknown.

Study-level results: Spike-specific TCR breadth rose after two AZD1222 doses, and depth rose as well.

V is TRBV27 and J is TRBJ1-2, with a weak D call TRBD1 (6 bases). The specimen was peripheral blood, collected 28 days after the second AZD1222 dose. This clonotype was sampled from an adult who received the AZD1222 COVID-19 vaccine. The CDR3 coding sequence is TGTGCCAGCAGTTCGTGGACAGCGCCCTATGGCTACACCTTC. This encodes CASSSWTAPYGYTF.